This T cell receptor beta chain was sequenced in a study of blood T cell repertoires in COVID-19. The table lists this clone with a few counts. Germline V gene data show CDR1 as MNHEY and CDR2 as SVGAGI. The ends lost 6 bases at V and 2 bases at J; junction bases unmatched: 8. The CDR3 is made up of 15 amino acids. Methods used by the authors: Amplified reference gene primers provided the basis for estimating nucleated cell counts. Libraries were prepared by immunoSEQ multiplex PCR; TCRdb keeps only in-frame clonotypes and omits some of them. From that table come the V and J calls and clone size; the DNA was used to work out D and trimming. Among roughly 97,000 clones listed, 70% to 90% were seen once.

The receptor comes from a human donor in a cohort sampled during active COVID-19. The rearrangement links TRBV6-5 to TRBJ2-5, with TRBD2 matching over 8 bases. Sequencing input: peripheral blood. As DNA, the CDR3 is TGTGCCAGCAGGCAGAACGGGGGGGAGCAAGAGACCCAGTACTTC. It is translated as CASRQNGGEQETQYF.